This paragraph covers one T cell receptor beta chain sequence. What it binds is unknown. This entry belongs to a study of identical twins. A universal primer site was incorporated via template switching, and the cDNA contained unique molecular identifiers. MiXCR was run by TCRdb on the 5' RACE reads, yielding one entry per CDR3 protein. The table shows around 530,000 distinct CDR3 sequences, with around 15% occurring only once. Donors uniformly comprised healthy Caucasians. Points from the study as a whole: Out-of-frame beta chain sequences displayed weaker excess sharing between twins. There was an excess of low generation probability in the out-of-frame alpha sequences that twins shared.

The length of the CDR3 is 16 residues. Trimming took off 2 bases at V and 1 base at J, with 11 bases between the two ends. A further study also used this sample, focusing on yellow fever vaccine responses in identical twins.

The TCR originated in a woman younger than 30 in good health. The sequencing input was CD4+ T cells sorted from blood. V usage is TRBV12-3 or TRBV12-4 and J usage is TRBJ2-2, with D perhaps TRBD2 (5 bases). This CDR3 reads CASSLRGQWNTGELFF. As DNA, the CDR3 is TGTGCCAGCAGTTTAAGAGGGCAGTGGAACACCGGGGAGCTGTTTTTT.